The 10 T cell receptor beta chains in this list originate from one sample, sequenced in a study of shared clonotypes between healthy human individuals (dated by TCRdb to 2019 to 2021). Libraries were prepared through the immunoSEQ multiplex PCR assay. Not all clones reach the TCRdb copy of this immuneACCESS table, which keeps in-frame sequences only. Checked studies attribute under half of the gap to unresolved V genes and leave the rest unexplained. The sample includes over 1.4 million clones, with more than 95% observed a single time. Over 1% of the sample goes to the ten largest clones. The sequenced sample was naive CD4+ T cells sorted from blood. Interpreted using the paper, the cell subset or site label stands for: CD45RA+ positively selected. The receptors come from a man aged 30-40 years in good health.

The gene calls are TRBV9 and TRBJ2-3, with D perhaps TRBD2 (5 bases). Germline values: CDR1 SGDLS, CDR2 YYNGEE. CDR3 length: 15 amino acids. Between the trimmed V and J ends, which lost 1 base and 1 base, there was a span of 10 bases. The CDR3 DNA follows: TGTGCCAGCAGCGTACGGGATAAGGGCACAGATACGCAGTATTTT. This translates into CASSVRDKGTDTQYF.

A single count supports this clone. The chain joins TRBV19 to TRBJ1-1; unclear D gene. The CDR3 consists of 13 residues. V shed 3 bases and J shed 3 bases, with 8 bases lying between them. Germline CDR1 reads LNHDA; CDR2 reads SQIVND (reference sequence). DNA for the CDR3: TGTGCCAGTAGTATGGATGCGGACACTGAAGCTTTCTTT. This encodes CASSMDADTEAFF.

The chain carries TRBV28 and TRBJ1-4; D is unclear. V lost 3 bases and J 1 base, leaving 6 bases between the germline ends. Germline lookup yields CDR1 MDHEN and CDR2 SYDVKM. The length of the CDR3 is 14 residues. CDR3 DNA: TGTGCCAGCAGTTTGGTAGTAACTAATGAAAAACTGTTTTTT. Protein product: CASSLVVTNEKLFF.

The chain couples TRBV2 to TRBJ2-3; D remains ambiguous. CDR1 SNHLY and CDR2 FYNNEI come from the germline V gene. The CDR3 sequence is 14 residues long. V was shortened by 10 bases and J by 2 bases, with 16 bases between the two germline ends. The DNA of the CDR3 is TGTGCCACCAAGCTGCGGACCTCCACAGATACGCAGTATTTT. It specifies CATKLRTSTDTQYF.

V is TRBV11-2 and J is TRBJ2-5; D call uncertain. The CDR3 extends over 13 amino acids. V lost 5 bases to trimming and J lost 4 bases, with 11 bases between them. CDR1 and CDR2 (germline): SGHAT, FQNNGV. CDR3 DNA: TGTGCCAGCAGCCCTCGCCTGGGAGAGACCCAGTACTTC. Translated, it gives CASSPRLGETQYF.

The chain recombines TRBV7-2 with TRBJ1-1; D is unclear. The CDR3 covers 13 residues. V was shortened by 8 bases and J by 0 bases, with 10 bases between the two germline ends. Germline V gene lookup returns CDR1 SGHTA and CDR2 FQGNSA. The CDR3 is CASSVGMNTEAFF. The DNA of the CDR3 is TGTGCCAGCTCCGTCGGCATGAACACTGAAGCTTTCTTT. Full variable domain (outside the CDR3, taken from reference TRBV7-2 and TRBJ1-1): GAGVSQSPSNKVTEKGKDVELRCDPISGHTALYWYRQSLGQGLEFLIYFQGNSAPDKSGLPSDRFSAERTGGSVSTLTIQRTQQEDSAVYLCASSVGMNTEAFFGQGTRLTVV.

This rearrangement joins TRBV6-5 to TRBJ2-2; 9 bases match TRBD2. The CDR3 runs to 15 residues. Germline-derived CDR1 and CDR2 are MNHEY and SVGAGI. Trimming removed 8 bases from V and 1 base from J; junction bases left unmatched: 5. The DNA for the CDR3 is TGTGCCAGCTACATAGCGGGAGAGAACACCGGGGAGCTGTTTTTT. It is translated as CASYIAGENTGELFF.

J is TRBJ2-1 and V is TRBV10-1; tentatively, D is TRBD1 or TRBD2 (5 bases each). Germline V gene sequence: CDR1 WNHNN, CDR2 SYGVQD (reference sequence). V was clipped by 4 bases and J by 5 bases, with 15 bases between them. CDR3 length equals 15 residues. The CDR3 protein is CASSGPGTVNNEQFF. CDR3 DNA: TGCGCCAGCAGTGGGCCCGGGACCGTTAACAATGAGCAGTTCTTC.

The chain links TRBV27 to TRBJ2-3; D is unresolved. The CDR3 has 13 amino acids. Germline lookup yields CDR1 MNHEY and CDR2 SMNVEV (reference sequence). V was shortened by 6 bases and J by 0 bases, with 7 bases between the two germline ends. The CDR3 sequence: CASRPYSTDTQYF. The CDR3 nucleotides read TGTGCCAGCAGGCCCTACAGCACAGATACGCAGTATTTT.

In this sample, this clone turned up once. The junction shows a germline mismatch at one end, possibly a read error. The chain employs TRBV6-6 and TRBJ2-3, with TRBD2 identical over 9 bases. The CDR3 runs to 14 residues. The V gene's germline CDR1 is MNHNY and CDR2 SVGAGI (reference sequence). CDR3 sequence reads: CASSRGTSRDTQYF. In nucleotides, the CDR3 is TGTGCCAGCAGTAGGGGGACTAGCAGAGATACGCAGTATTTT.